This T cell receptor (beta chain) was captured in a study of blood T cell repertoires in COVID-19. Original processing methods: Nucleated cell counts were estimated from reference gene primer amplification. Measured with immunoSEQ multiplex PCR; TCRdb has only the in-frame clones, and not every one. From that table come the V and J calls and clone size; the DNA was used to work out D and trimming. Found here are approximately 200,000 clones, 85% to 90% of them singletons; the top ten hold roughly 18%. The receptor was isolated from a person aged 65-85 years with COVID-19, enrolled during active disease. Input material: peripheral blood.

The CDR3 reads CASSSGQASSYNSPLHF. For the CDR3, the DNA is TGCGCCAGCAGCTCTGGACAGGCGAGCTCCTATAATTCACCCCTCCACTTT. This chain connects TRBV5-1 to TRBJ1-6; 7 positions agree with TRBD1. The CDR3 consists of 17 residues. Germline CDR1 and CDR2: SGHRS and YFSETQ. The V gene end was trimmed by 3 bases and the J gene end by 0 bases; junction bases not matched to a gene: 6.